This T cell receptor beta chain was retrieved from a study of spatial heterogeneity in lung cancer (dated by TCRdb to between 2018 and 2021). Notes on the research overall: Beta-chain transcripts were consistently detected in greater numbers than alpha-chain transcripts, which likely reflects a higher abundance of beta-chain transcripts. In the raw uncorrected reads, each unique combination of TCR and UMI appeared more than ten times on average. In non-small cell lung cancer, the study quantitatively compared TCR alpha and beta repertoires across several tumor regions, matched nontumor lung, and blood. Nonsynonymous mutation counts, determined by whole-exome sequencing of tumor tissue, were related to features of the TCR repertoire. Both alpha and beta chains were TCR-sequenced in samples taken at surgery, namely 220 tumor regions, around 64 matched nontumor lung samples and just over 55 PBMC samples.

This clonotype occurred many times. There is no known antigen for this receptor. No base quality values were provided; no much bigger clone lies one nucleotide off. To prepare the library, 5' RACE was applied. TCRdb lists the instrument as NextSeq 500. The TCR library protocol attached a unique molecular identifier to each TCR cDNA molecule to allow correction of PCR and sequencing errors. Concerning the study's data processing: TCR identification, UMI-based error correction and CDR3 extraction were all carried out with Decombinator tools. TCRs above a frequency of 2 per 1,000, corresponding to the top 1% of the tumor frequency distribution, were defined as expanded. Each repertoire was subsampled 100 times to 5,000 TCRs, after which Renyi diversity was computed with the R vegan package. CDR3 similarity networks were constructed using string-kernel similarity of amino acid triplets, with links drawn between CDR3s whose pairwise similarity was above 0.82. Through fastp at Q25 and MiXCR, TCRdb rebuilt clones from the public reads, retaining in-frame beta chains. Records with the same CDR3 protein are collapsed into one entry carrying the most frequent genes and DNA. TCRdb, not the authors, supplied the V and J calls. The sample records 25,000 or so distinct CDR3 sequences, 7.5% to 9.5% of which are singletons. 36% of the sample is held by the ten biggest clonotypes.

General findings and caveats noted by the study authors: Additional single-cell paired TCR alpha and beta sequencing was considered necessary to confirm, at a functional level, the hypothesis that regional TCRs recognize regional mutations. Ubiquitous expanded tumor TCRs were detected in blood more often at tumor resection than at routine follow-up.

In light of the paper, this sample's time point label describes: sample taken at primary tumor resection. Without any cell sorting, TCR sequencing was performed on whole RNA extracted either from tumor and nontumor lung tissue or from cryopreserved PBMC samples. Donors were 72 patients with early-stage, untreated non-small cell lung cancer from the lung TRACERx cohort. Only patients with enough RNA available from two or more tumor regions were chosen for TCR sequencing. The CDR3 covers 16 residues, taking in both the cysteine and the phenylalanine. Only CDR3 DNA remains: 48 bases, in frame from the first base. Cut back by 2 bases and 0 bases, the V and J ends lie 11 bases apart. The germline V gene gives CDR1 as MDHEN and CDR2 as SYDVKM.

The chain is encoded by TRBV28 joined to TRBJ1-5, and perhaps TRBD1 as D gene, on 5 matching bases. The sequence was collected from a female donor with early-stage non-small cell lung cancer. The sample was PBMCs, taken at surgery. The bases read TGTGCCAGCAGTTTAGGAGGGGTGATTAGCAATCAGCCCCAGCATTTT. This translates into CASSLGGVISNQPQHF.